Listed below are T cell receptor beta chains from one sample, sequenced in a study of T cell responses to AZD1222 COVID-19 vaccine. Using immunoSEQ multiplex PCR, the repertoire was profiled, and TCRdb retains in-frame clones only, with some absent. The data contain about 140,000 clones, about 90% of them seen just once; the ten biggest clones take up 5.5%. The sequencing here drew on peripheral blood, taken on day 0 of AZD1222 vaccination. Every receptor here comes from an adult in good health. Both conserved end residues are trimmed from each CDR3.

V gene,CDR3 protein
TRBV2,ASQTGVSGNTIY
TRBV5-1,ASRPGLPTDTQY
TRBV6-2/TRBV6-3,ASSSTAVRGQF
TRBV5-1,ASSLGNVPT
TRBV3-1/TRBV3-2,ASSRTENYGYT
TRBV28,ASSPRGGSDEQF
TRBV9,ASGTSYTGELF
TRBV27,ASSLFAEAGELF
TRBV6-5,ASSYGRGLAGNTIY
TRBV19,ASSTTGRRSNQPQH
TRBV30,AWSQFTGYFLGEGNTDTQY
TRBV24-1,ATGSGRLSYNEQF
TRBV4-2,ASSPGLAGKNYNEQF
TRBV5-6,ASSLGSGAPDTQY
TRBV7-2,ASSLQVYNEQF
TRBV4-2,ASSQDWETNYGYT
TRBV5-8,ASSLALPTGALNYGYT
TRBV9,ASSPEVLTEAF
TRBV4-1,ASSQPGLADTQY
TRBV19,ASSIIRGLREKLF
TRBV6-6,ASSYLATPGYNEQF
TRBV29-1,SVMTGEVWSTEAF
TRBV12-3/TRBV12-4,ASRGLYTGELF
TRBV27,ASSFSGTHGDEQY
TRBV19,ASSIAALNYGYT
TRBV19,ASSIGDRLGYNEQF
TRBV3-1/TRBV3-2,ASSHGTGSLGYT
TRBV3-1/TRBV3-2,ASSRGDTNSPLH
TRBV27,ASSSGAKQF
TRBV5-1,ASSQGARDEKLF
TRBV18,ASSPVNLGNEQF
TRBV11-3,ASSLGDGGLSGANVLT
TRBV11-3,ASSVTTTGELF
TRBV7-2,ASSLFSVNYGYT
TRBV6-2/TRBV6-3,ASSYSRRLLPPLYNEQF